Listed below are T cell receptor beta chains from one sample, sequenced in a study of immune heterogeneity within non-small cell lung tumors. From the multiplex PCR reads, TCRdb called clonotypes with MiXCR, one entry per CDR3 protein. Among around 6,000 distinct CDR3 sequences, 22% were seen once, and the ten largest hold about 15%. What was sequenced was lung tumor tissue. The receptor source for this set is a female donor with non-small cell lung cancer. The CDR3 runs from the conserved cysteine through the conserved F or W. A D gene is named only where the DNA matches it firmly. Clone size is stated in some rows and not others, as once, few, many or a class when expanded.

>TRBJ1-2|.|TRBV28|medium-sized
CASSFDMNYGYTF
TGTGCCAGCAGTTTTGACATGAACTATGGCTACACCTTC
>TRBJ2-5|.|TRBV6-1|.
CASSEDIRTDRETQYF
TGTGCCAGCAGTGAAGATATCAGGACAGACAGGGAGACCCAGTACTTC
>TRBJ1-6|.|TRBV10-2|few
CASSGQGFNSPLHF
TGCGCCAGTTCGGGACAAGGATTTAATTCACCCCTCCACTTT
>TRBJ2-1|.|TRBV30|.
CAWSIDSLEGYNEQFF
TGTGCCTGGAGCATAGACAGCCTTGAGGGGTACAATGAGCAGTTCTTC
>TRBJ2-4|TRBD1|TRBV12-3/TRBV12-4|.
CASSSPGQKNIQYF
TGTGCCAGCAGTTCACCGGGACAGAAAAACATTCAGTACTTC
>TRBJ1-6|.|TRBV6-1|medium-sized
CASSQFPTGSYNSPLHF
TGTGCCAGCAGTCAGTTCCCGACCGGCTCCTATAATTCACCCCTCCACTTT
>TRBJ2-5|.|TRBV28|medium-sized
CASRAPQETQYF
TGTGCCAGCAGAGCTCCCCAAGAGACCCAGTACTTC
>TRBJ2-1|.|TRBV7-9|.
CASSRISEQFF
TGTGCCAGCTCCCGGATCAGTGAGCAGTTCTTC
>TRBJ1-5|.|TRBV18|medium-sized
CASSPTDSNQPQHF
TGTGCCAGCTCACCGACCGATAGCAATCAGCCCCAGCATTTT
>TRBJ1-5|.|TRBV6-1|medium-sized
CASSETQTQPQHF
TGTGCCAGCAGTGAAACCCAAACTCAGCCCCAGCATTTT
>TRBJ2-1|.|TRBV7-2|few
CASSQYRGVEQFF
TGTGCCAGCAGCCAGTACCGTGGTGTTGAGCAGTTCTTC
>TRBJ2-7|.|TRBV10-3|.
CAISEGDIPYEQYF
TGTGCCATCAGTGAGGGGGACATCCCCTACGAGCAGTACTTC
>TRBJ2-1|.|TRBV2|few
CASKSEGSNEQFF
TGTGCCAGCAAGAGTGAGGGTAGCAATGAGCAGTTCTTC
>TRBJ1-5|TRBD1|TRBV20-1|.
CSARGQGTCQPQHF
TGCAGTGCTAGAGGACAGGGGACCTGTCAGCCCCAGCATTTT
>TRBJ2-2|.|TRBV27|few
CASKMTPGLTGELFF
TGTGCCAGCAAGATGACCCCTGGTCTCACCGGGGAGCTGTTTTTT
>TRBJ2-7|TRBD1|TRBV7-6|medium-sized
CASSLGVQGANGQQYF
TGTGCCAGCAGCTTAGGGGTACAGGGGGCAAACGGGCAGCAGTACTTC
>TRBJ2-5|TRBD2|TRBV11-2|few
CASSSLVAGGTQYF
TGTGCCAGCAGCTCCCTAGTAGCGGGAGGGACCCAGTACTTC
>TRBJ2-3|.|TRBV5-4|.
CASSLRGYTDTQYF
TGTGCCAGCAGCTTGCGGGGGTACACAGATACGCAGTATTTT
>TRBJ2-1|TRBD2|TRBV27|medium-sized
CASSLSPLAGGGEQFF
TGTGCCAGCAGTTTATCGCCCCTAGCGGGAGGAGGCGAGCAGTTCTTC
>TRBJ2-6|TRBD1|TRBV4-2|.
CASSYGTGNSGANVLTF
TGTGCCAGCAGCTATGGGACAGGGAACTCTGGGGCCAACGTCCTGACTTTC
>TRBJ1-2|.|TRBV5-1|.
CAGRLLKEDYGYTF
TGCGCCGGCAGGTTACTAAAGGAGGACTATGGCTACACCTTC
>TRBJ1-1|.|TRBV20-1|.
CSALGTDKAFF
TGCAGTGCCCTCGGGACCGATAAAGCTTTCTTT
>TRBJ2-7|TRBD1|TRBV9|.
CASSPRDRVYEQYF
TGTGCCAGCAGCCCCAGGGACAGGGTCTACGAGCAGTACTTC
>TRBJ2-3|TRBD2|TRBV11-3|.
CAISLVSGDTDTQYF
TGTGCCATCAGCTTGGTTAGCGGGGACACAGATACGCAGTATTTT
>TRBJ2-2|TRBD2|TRBV10-1|medium-sized
CASRLAANTGELFF
TGCGCCAGCAGACTAGCGGCGAACACCGGGGAGCTGTTTTTT
>TRBJ2-5|.|TRBV7-9|.
CASSLDRVQETQYF
TGTGCCAGCAGCTTAGACAGGGTACAAGAGACCCAGTACTTC
>TRBJ2-2|.|TRBV18|.
CASSPPRGNTWELFF
TGTGCCAGCTCACCACCGAGAGGTAACACCTGGGAGCTGTTTTTT
>TRBJ2-7|TRBD1|TRBV20-1|medium-sized
CSASPLTGASSYEQYF
TGCAGTGCTAGTCCCCTAACAGGGGCGAGCTCCTACGAGCAGTACTTC
>TRBJ1-6|TRBD1|TRBV30|medium-sized
CAWSVGIGTGRNSPLHF
TGTGCCTGGAGTGTGGGAATCGGGACAGGACGGAATTCACCCCTCCACTTT
>TRBJ2-7|TRBD2|TRBV28|medium-sized
CASSPPRGGLYF
TGTGCCAGCAGTCCGCCCCGGGGGGGGCTGTACTTC
>TRBJ1-5|.|TRBV7-9|medium-sized
CASSRGSNQPQHF
TGTGCCAGCAGCAGGGGGAGCAATCAGCCCCAGCATTTT
>TRBJ2-3|TRBD2|TRBV20-1|few
CSARSGTSGNTDTQYF
TGCAGTGCTAGATCCGGGACTAGCGGAAACACAGATACGCAGTATTTT
>TRBJ2-1|TRBD2|TRBV12-3/TRBV12-4|.
CASIASGRAGEQFF
TGTGCCAGCATCGCTAGCGGGAGGGCCGGTGAGCAGTTCTTC
>TRBJ1-3|TRBD1|TRBV18|few
CASSPPPRQGSGNTIYF
TGTGCCAGCTCACCACCCCCGCGACAGGGGTCCGGAAACACCATATATTTT
>TRBJ2-5|TRBD1|TRBV19|medium-sized
CASRTGMETQYF
TGTGCCAGTAGGACAGGGATGGAGACCCAGTACTTC
>TRBJ2-3|.|TRBV20-1|.
CSAPRGDTQYF
TGCAGTGCCCCCCGAGGTGATACGCAGTATTTT
>TRBJ2-1|TRBD2|TRBV27|medium-sized
CASSSSSGRGYNEQFF
TGTGCCAGCAGTTCGTCTAGCGGGAGGGGGTACAATGAGCAGTTCTTC
>TRBJ2-7|TRBD1|TRBV5-1|few
CASSGQTGEYEQYF
TGCGCCAGCAGCGGCCAGACAGGGGAGTACGAGCAGTACTTC
>TRBJ1-5|.|TRBV19|.
CASSKWGNQPQHF
TGTGCCAGTAGTAAATGGGGCAATCAGCCCCAGCATTTT
>TRBJ2-4|TRBD1|TRBV24-1|few
CATSMGQGAKNIQYF
TGTGCCACCAGCATGGGACAGGGGGCCAAAAACATTCAGTACTTC
>TRBJ1-3|.|TRBV29-1|.
CSVEVALNTIYF
TGCAGCGTTGAAGTTGCGCTCAACACCATATATTTT
>TRBJ2-2|.|TRBV20-1|.
CSAVSGTNTGELFF
TGCAGTGCTGTTAGCGGAACGAACACCGGGGAGCTGTTTTTT
>TRBJ2-1|.|TRBV24-1|medium-sized
CATSDSVKQFF
TGTGCCACCAGTGATTCCGTCAAGCAGTTCTTC
>TRBJ2-7|.|TRBV6-1|medium-sized
CASSEPHEQYF
TGTGCCAGCAGTGAGCCCCACGAGCAGTACTTC
>TRBJ2-7|.|TRBV7-6|few
CASSPGALSTYEQYF
TGTGCCAGCAGCCCCGGAGCGCTGAGTACCTACGAGCAGTACTTC
>TRBJ2-1|.|TRBV9|.
CASSVGQARSDEQFF
TGTGCCAGCAGCGTAGGACAGGCTAGGTCCGATGAGCAGTTCTTC
>TRBJ2-7|.|TRBV20-1|.
CSARDRAGLSYEQYF
TGCAGTGCTAGAGACAGGGCAGGACTCTCCTACGAGCAGTACTTC
>TRBJ2-3|.|TRBV14|medium-sized
CASSQDVAGTSTDTQYF
TGTGCCAGCAGCCAAGATGTTGCGGGAACCAGCACAGATACGCAGTATTTT
>TRBJ2-7|TRBD2|TRBV28|medium-sized
CASSPTWGSGSPSYEQYF
TGTGCCAGCAGCCCTACCTGGGGTAGCGGGAGCCCCTCCTACGAGCAGTACTTC
>TRBJ2-5|TRBD1|TRBV6-1|medium-sized
CASSVGQVGETQYF
TGTGCCAGCAGTGTAGGACAGGTAGGAGAGACCCAGTACTTC
>TRBJ2-7|.|TRBV9|medium-sized
CASSVDVGEQYF
TGTGCCAGCAGCGTAGATGTAGGGGAGCAGTACTTC
>TRBJ2-1|.|TRBV2|.
CASSDPPAVNEQFF
TGTGCCAGCAGTGACCCTCCGGCGGTCAATGAGCAGTTCTTC
>TRBJ1-4|TRBD1|TRBV28|medium-sized
CASSCRDRVNEKLFF
TGTGCCAGCAGTTGCCGGGACAGGGTTAATGAAAAACTGTTTTTT